This T cell receptor beta chain came from a study of OX40 agonist ivuxolimab in advanced cancers. This CDR3 has 18 amino acids. Researchers took blood at baseline, on cycle 4 day 1, and on cycle 7 day 1. This clone has a single count. The antigen remains unidentified. Generated by immunoSEQ multiplex PCR, the TCRdb table keeps only in-frame clones and is missing some. Among some 70,000 clones listed, around 86% were seen once. Overall study findings and caveats: In the expanded peripheral T cells, antigen specificity was never determined.

Here the sequenced sample was CD4+ or CD8+ T cells sorted from blood, taken in a trial of the OX40 agonist ivuxolimab. The chain is built from TRBV21-1 and TRBJ2-5; the table's D call of TRBD1 was not tested on the DNA. TRBV21-1 is designated a pseudogene. The receptor was isolated from an adult with an advanced solid tumor such as melanoma, head and neck, liver or kidney cancer. CDR3 coding DNA: TGTGCCAGCAGCCCAACTCTTTCCAGGGGATTTCTGCAAGAGACCCAGTACTTC. Protein: CASSPTLSRGFLQETQYF.